These T cell receptor beta chains were read from a single sample in a study of blood T cell repertoires in COVID-19. Libraries were prepared by immunoSEQ multiplex PCR; TCRdb keeps only in-frame clonotypes and omits some of them. The sample lists a few hundred thousand clones; roughly nine tenths were seen once. Specimen: peripheral blood. Receptors were obtained from a woman aged 40 to 50 who had recovered from COVID-19. CDR3s include the opening cysteine and the closing phenylalanine or tryptophan. D genes are given only for firm matches. Where a row states a size, it is once, few, many or the class of an expanded clone; other rows omit it.

cdr3_length j_call v_call d_call clone_size cdr3_aa cdr3_nt
16 TRBJ2-7 TRBV7-2 TRBD2 - CASSLAASGITYEQYF TGTGCCAGCAGCTTAGCGGCGAGCGGGATAACCTACGAGCAGTACTTC
16 TRBJ2-5 TRBV24-1 TRBD1 - CATSDSGQGRGETQYF TGTGCCACCAGTGACTCGGGACAGGGGCGAGGGGAGACCCAGTACTTC
14 TRBJ1-2 TRBV7-2 TRBD1 - CASSSDRGGYGYTF TGTGCCAGCAGCTCTGACAGGGGGGGGTATGGCTACACCTTC
18 TRBJ1-1 TRBV23-1 - once CASSHLPWGGTSATEAFF TGCGCCAGCAGTCACCTACCCTGGGGTGGGACTTCGGCCACTGAAGCTTTCTTT
14 TRBJ1-2 TRBV7-2 TRBD1 - CASSLGQAPYGYTF TGTGCCAGCAGCCTGGGACAGGCCCCCTATGGCTACACCTTC
16 TRBJ2-2 TRBV5-1 - - CASSLESGLNTGELFF TGCGCCAGCAGCTTGGAAAGCGGGCTGAACACCGGGGAGCTGTTTTTT
17 TRBJ2-2 TRBV7-2 TRBD2 - CASSTLLAGVYPGELFF TGTGCCAGCAGCACACTACTAGCGGGAGTGTATCCCGGGGAGCTGTTTTTT
15 TRBJ1-6 TRBV5-4 - - CASSLGSGGDSPLHF TGTGCCAGCAGCTTGGGGAGCGGCGGCGATTCACCCCTCCACTTT
16 TRBJ1-4 TRBV7-9 TRBD1 once CASRKSTGAGNEKLFF TGTGCCAGCCGGAAAAGCACAGGGGCGGGTAATGAAAAACTGTTTTTT
17 TRBJ2-7 TRBV11-2 TRBD2 - CASSPGGQREFTYEQYF TGTGCCAGCAGCCCGGGGGGGCAGCGGGAGTTTACCTACGAGCAGTACTTC
18 TRBJ1-2 TRBV28 TRBD1 - CASRFPPPGQGAHYGYTF TGTGCCAGCAGGTTTCCCCCCCCCGGACAGGGGGCTCACTATGGCTACACCTTC
15 TRBJ2-1 TRBV18 - - CASSQFGRLHNEQFF TGTGCCAGCTCACAATTCGGTCGGTTACACAATGAGCAGTTCTTC
14 TRBJ2-1 TRBV25-1 TRBD2 once CASSERGVYNEQFF TGTGCCAGCAGTGAGCGGGGGGTCTACAATGAGCAGTTCTTC
15 TRBJ1-3 TRBV5-8 TRBD1 - CASKDRGRVGNTIYF TGTGCCAGCAAGGACAGGGGGCGCGTTGGAAACACCATATATTTT
13 TRBJ2-5 TRBV12-5 - - CASGLGVQETQYF TGTGCTAGTGGGTTAGGAGTCCAAGAGACCCAGTACTTC
14 TRBJ2-7 TRBV18 - - CASRNRRDSYEQYF TGTGCCAGCCGGAACAGGCGCGACTCCTACGAGCAGTACTTC